A selection of T cell receptor beta chains follows, all from one sample in a study of early T cells in non-severe SARS-CoV-2 infection. TCRdb reprocessed the 5' RACE reads with MiXCR, giving one entry per CDR3 protein. The sample lists 85,000 to 95,000 distinct CDR3 sequences, 15% to 20% occurring once. The starting material was whole blood, obtained at baseline. These receptors all stem from an adult who was a healthcare worker with PCR-confirmed SARS-CoV-2 infection or an uninfected control (not recorded which). Each CDR3 is given with its conserved first and last residue. Each record gives: J gene, V gene, D gene, clone size, CDR3 protein, CDR3 DNA. D genes are given only for firm matches. Clone sizes are given selectively: once, few, many, or a class where the clone is expanded.

j_call: TRBJ1-4; v_call: TRBV2; d_call: .; clone_size: .; cdr3_aa: CASANRGSNEKLFF; cdr3_nt: TGTGCCAGCGCAAATCGGGGGAGTAATGAAAAACTGTTTTTT
j_call: TRBJ2-2; v_call: TRBV7-9; d_call: .; clone_size: .; cdr3_aa: CASSHLRTGELFF; cdr3_nt: TGTGCCAGCAGCCACTTGAGAACCGGGGAGCTGTTTTTT
j_call: TRBJ2-1; v_call: TRBV29-1; d_call: .; clone_size: .; cdr3_aa: CSALPAGYNNEQFF; cdr3_nt: TGCAGCGCTCTCCCGGCGGGGTATAACAATGAGCAGTTCTTC
j_call: TRBJ2-1; v_call: TRBV28; d_call: .; clone_size: many; cdr3_aa: CASKSEGPGGVYNEQFF; cdr3_nt: TGTGCCAGCAAAAGTGAAGGCCCTGGAGGGGTTTACAATGAGCAGTTCTTC
j_call: TRBJ2-3; v_call: TRBV12-3/TRBV12-4; d_call: TRBD2; clone_size: .; cdr3_aa: CASSYSGRAGDTQYF; cdr3_nt: TGTGCCAGCAGTTATAGCGGGAGGGCCGGGGATACGCAGTATTTT
j_call: TRBJ2-7; v_call: TRBV7-8; d_call: TRBD2; clone_size: few; cdr3_aa: CASSSGLAGSYEQYF; cdr3_nt: TGTGCCAGCAGCTCCGGACTAGCGGGTTCCTACGAGCAGTACTTC
j_call: TRBJ2-1; v_call: TRBV11-2; d_call: .; clone_size: few; cdr3_aa: CASSLEASNEQFF; cdr3_nt: TGTGCCAGCAGCTTAGAGGCTAGCAATGAGCAGTTCTTC
j_call: TRBJ2-3; v_call: TRBV6-6; d_call: TRBD2; clone_size: many; cdr3_aa: CASSLGLALHTDTQYF; cdr3_nt: TGTGCCAGCAGTCTTGGACTAGCCCTGCACACAGATACGCAGTATTTT
j_call: TRBJ1-1; v_call: TRBV11-3; d_call: .; clone_size: few; cdr3_aa: CASSIQVNTEAFF; cdr3_nt: TGTGCCAGCAGCATACAGGTCAACACTGAAGCTTTCTTT
j_call: TRBJ2-7; v_call: TRBV12-3/TRBV12-4; d_call: TRBD2; clone_size: few; cdr3_aa: CASSPTAGDLYEQYF; cdr3_nt: TGTGCCAGCAGCCCAACGGCGGGGGACCTCTACGAGCAGTACTTC
j_call: TRBJ2-4; v_call: TRBV3-1; d_call: .; clone_size: few; cdr3_aa: CASSQAGSAKNIQYF; cdr3_nt: TGTGCCAGCAGCCAAGCGGGGTCGGCCAAAAACATTCAGTACTTC
j_call: TRBJ1-2; v_call: TRBV4-1; d_call: .; clone_size: .; cdr3_aa: CASSQEWGGNYGYTF; cdr3_nt: TGCGCCAGCAGCCAAGAGTGGGGGGGCAACTATGGCTACACCTTC
j_call: TRBJ2-5; v_call: TRBV6-5; d_call: .; clone_size: .; cdr3_aa: CASSSPAGSMTQYF; cdr3_nt: TGTGCCAGCAGTTCACCGGCCGGTAGTATGACCCAGTACTTC
j_call: TRBJ2-3; v_call: TRBV11-2; d_call: .; clone_size: few; cdr3_aa: CASSLVGSDAWSSTDTQYF; cdr3_nt: TGTGCCAGCAGCTTAGTGGGGAGCGATGCATGGTCTAGCACAGATACGCAGTATTTT
j_call: TRBJ1-2; v_call: TRBV7-2; d_call: .; clone_size: few; cdr3_aa: CASSPFQDGYTF; cdr3_nt: TGTGCCAGCAGCCCGTTCCAGGATGGCTACACCTTC
j_call: TRBJ2-3; v_call: TRBV27; d_call: .; clone_size: .; cdr3_aa: CASSLYGVIKGSDTQYF; cdr3_nt: TGTGCCAGCAGTTTATATGGCGTCATCAAGGGATCAGATACGCAGTATTTT
j_call: TRBJ2-2; v_call: TRBV7-2; d_call: .; clone_size: few; cdr3_aa: CASRTTGELFF; cdr3_nt: TGTGCCAGCAGGACGACCGGGGAGCTGTTTTTT
j_call: TRBJ1-1; v_call: TRBV2; d_call: .; clone_size: few; cdr3_aa: CASSEGLGGIVAEAFF; cdr3_nt: TGTGCCAGCAGTGAAGGACTTGGGGGGATTGTCGCTGAAGCTTTCTTT
j_call: TRBJ1-1; v_call: TRBV12-3/TRBV12-4; d_call: .; clone_size: few; cdr3_aa: CASSLYPVEAFF; cdr3_nt: TGTGCCAGCAGTTTATACCCAGTTGAAGCTTTCTTT
j_call: TRBJ2-3; v_call: TRBV12-3/TRBV12-4; d_call: .; clone_size: .; cdr3_aa: CASSFGDTDTQYF; cdr3_nt: TGTGCCAGCAGTTTTGGTGACACAGATACGCAGTATTTT
j_call: TRBJ2-5; v_call: TRBV29-1; d_call: .; clone_size: few; cdr3_aa: CSVDRGRETQYF; cdr3_nt: TGCAGCGTTGATCGTGGGAGGGAGACCCAGTACTTC
j_call: TRBJ2-5; v_call: TRBV25-1; d_call: .; clone_size: .; cdr3_aa: CASNSGEETQYF; cdr3_nt: TGTGCCAGCAACTCAGGGGAGGAGACCCAGTACTTC
j_call: TRBJ2-1; v_call: TRBV20-1; d_call: .; clone_size: few; cdr3_aa: CSAITGNYNEQFF; cdr3_nt: TGCAGTGCTATTACAGGGAACTACAATGAGCAGTTCTTC
j_call: TRBJ2-7; v_call: TRBV4-3; d_call: TRBD2; clone_size: many; cdr3_aa: CASSQDRGTSEQYF; cdr3_nt: TGCGCCAGCAGCCAAGATCGGGGGACTAGCGAGCAGTACTTC
j_call: TRBJ2-2; v_call: TRBV3-1; d_call: .; clone_size: many; cdr3_aa: CASSPGTPLNTGELFF; cdr3_nt: TGTGCCAGCAGCCCCGGGACTCCGCTTAACACCGGGGAGCTGTTTTTT
j_call: TRBJ1-2; v_call: TRBV20-1; d_call: TRBD1; clone_size: few; cdr3_aa: CSAAPQGFRYGYTF; cdr3_nt: TGCAGTGCAGCCCCACAGGGGTTCCGCTATGGCTACACCTTC
j_call: TRBJ2-2; v_call: TRBV5-6; d_call: TRBD2; clone_size: few; cdr3_aa: CASSLVAGGPTGELFF; cdr3_nt: TGTGCCAGCAGCTTGGTGGCGGGAGGGCCGACCGGGGAGCTGTTTTTT
j_call: TRBJ1-2; v_call: TRBV12-5; d_call: .; clone_size: many; cdr3_aa: CASGLGLAVRYGYTF; cdr3_nt: TGTGCTAGTGGTTTGGGCCTAGCCGTGAGGTATGGCTACACCTTC
j_call: TRBJ2-7; v_call: TRBV28; d_call: TRBD2; clone_size: .; cdr3_aa: CASSTTSGIGEQYF; cdr3_nt: TGTGCCAGCAGTACTACTAGCGGTATCGGGGAGCAGTACTTC
j_call: TRBJ2-1; v_call: TRBV19; d_call: TRBD2; clone_size: .; cdr3_aa: CASSPTGTTYNEQFF; cdr3_nt: TGTGCCAGTAGTCCAACCGGGACTACCTACAATGAGCAGTTCTTC
j_call: TRBJ1-1; v_call: TRBV5-1; d_call: .; clone_size: .; cdr3_aa: CASSPQGRGNTEAFF; cdr3_nt: TGCGCCAGCAGCCCCCAGGGGAGGGGGAACACTGAAGCTTTCTTT
j_call: TRBJ1-1; v_call: TRBV30; d_call: .; clone_size: once; cdr3_aa: CAWILVGVAFF; cdr3_nt: TGTGCCTGGATCTTGGTCGGGGTGGCTTTCTTT
j_call: TRBJ2-7; v_call: TRBV12-3/TRBV12-4; d_call: .; clone_size: .; cdr3_aa: CASSLATGEGYEQYF; cdr3_nt: TGTGCCAGCAGTTTAGCGACGGGGGAAGGCTACGAGCAGTACTTC
j_call: TRBJ1-2; v_call: TRBV6-1; d_call: .; clone_size: .; cdr3_aa: CASSGQPYGYTF; cdr3_nt: TGTGCCAGCAGTGGGCAGCCCTATGGCTACACCTTC
j_call: TRBJ2-1; v_call: TRBV20-1; d_call: TRBD2; clone_size: many; cdr3_aa: CSANPYRLAGNEQFF; cdr3_nt: TGCAGTGCTAACCCCTATCGACTAGCGGGCAATGAGCAGTTCTTC
j_call: TRBJ2-7; v_call: TRBV27; d_call: .; clone_size: .; cdr3_aa: CASSPIPEATSYEQYF; cdr3_nt: TGTGCCAGCAGTCCGATTCCGGAGGCTACGTCCTACGAGCAGTACTTC
j_call: TRBJ2-2; v_call: TRBV20-1; d_call: .; clone_size: .; cdr3_aa: CSVRQPGDFTGELFF; cdr3_nt: TGCAGTGTTCGTCAGCCGGGAGATTTCACCGGGGAGCTGTTTTTT
j_call: TRBJ1-2; v_call: TRBV2; d_call: .; clone_size: few; cdr3_aa: CASKYRDTPLGYTF; cdr3_nt: TGTGCCAGCAAGTACCGGGATACACCTCTTGGCTACACCTTC
j_call: TRBJ2-7; v_call: TRBV28; d_call: TRBD1; clone_size: .; cdr3_aa: CASSPGTANSYEQYF; cdr3_nt: TGTGCCAGCAGTCCCGGGACAGCAAACTCCTACGAGCAGTACTTC
j_call: TRBJ2-1; v_call: TRBV2; d_call: .; clone_size: .; cdr3_aa: CASSDEVNEQFF; cdr3_nt: TGTGCCAGCAGTGACGAAGTCAATGAGCAGTTCTTC
j_call: TRBJ2-1; v_call: TRBV7-8; d_call: TRBD2; clone_size: .; cdr3_aa: CASIPRGDYNEQFF; cdr3_nt: TGTGCCAGCATCCCCCGGGGGGATTACAATGAGCAGTTCTTC
j_call: TRBJ2-1; v_call: TRBV12-3/TRBV12-4; d_call: TRBD2; clone_size: .; cdr3_aa: CASRGKAGDLGNEQFF; cdr3_nt: TGTGCCAGCAGGGGGAAAGCGGGAGACCTAGGCAATGAGCAGTTCTTC
j_call: TRBJ2-2; v_call: TRBV4-1; d_call: .; clone_size: many; cdr3_aa: CASSQEGQAYLNTGELFF; cdr3_nt: TGCGCCAGCAGCCAAGAAGGGCAGGCGTATCTGAACACCGGGGAGCTGTTTTTT
j_call: TRBJ2-3; v_call: TRBV3-1; d_call: TRBD2; clone_size: .; cdr3_aa: CASRPEREGRTDTQYF; cdr3_nt: TGTGCCAGCAGGCCAGAGCGGGAGGGACGCACAGATACGCAGTATTTT
j_call: TRBJ2-7; v_call: TRBV6-1; d_call: TRBD1; clone_size: .; cdr3_aa: CASSPTGYAYEQYF; cdr3_nt: TGTGCCAGCAGTCCGACAGGGTACGCCTACGAGCAGTACTTC
j_call: TRBJ1-5; v_call: TRBV28; d_call: .; clone_size: many; cdr3_aa: CARSVNAGSNQPQHF; cdr3_nt: TGTGCCAGGTCCGTAAATGCGGGCTCCAATCAGCCCCAGCATTTT
j_call: TRBJ1-3; v_call: TRBV6-6; d_call: .; clone_size: .; cdr3_aa: CASSLGNTIYF; cdr3_nt: TGTGCCAGCAGCCTTGGAAACACCATATATTTT
j_call: TRBJ1-2; v_call: TRBV4-1; d_call: TRBD1; clone_size: many; cdr3_aa: CASSQVPLTGGYGYTF; cdr3_nt: TGCGCCAGCAGCCAAGTTCCCCTAACAGGGGGCTATGGCTACACCTTC
j_call: TRBJ2-5; v_call: TRBV28; d_call: .; clone_size: few; cdr3_aa: CASSSSGVETQYF; cdr3_nt: TGTGCCAGCAGTTCATCGGGAGTCGAGACCCAGTACTTC
j_call: TRBJ2-5; v_call: TRBV9; d_call: .; clone_size: .; cdr3_aa: CASSVGGGTETQYF; cdr3_nt: TGTGCCAGCAGCGTGGGTGGGGGTACCGAGACCCAGTACTTC
j_call: TRBJ1-5; v_call: TRBV25-1; d_call: .; clone_size: few; cdr3_aa: CASSEGHLSSNQPQHF; cdr3_nt: TGTGCCAGCAGTGAAGGACACCTCTCTAGCAATCAGCCCCAGCATTTT